This TCR beta chain was captured in a study of PD-1 blockade in classical Hodgkin lymphoma. Study results and limitations: A reduction in baseline TCR diversity was reportedly seen in newly diagnosed patients relative to healthy donors. It was CD4+ TCR diversity, not CD8+, that rose significantly by C4D1. Although disease activity or prior therapy may be involved, causes of the repertoire differences remain undefined.

This clone has a single count. Its antigen is unknown. Brentuximab vedotin exposure varied among the patients, all of whom had relapsed after autologous stem cell transplantation. V lost 1 base to trimming and J lost 2 bases, with 13 bases between them. This CDR3 is built from 15 residues. The germline CDR1 and CDR2 sequences are SGHTS and YDEGEE. Method: immunoSEQ multiplex PCR; TCRdb's copy keeps in-frame clones and lacks some. The data contain roughly 40,000 clones, roughly 86% of them seen just once; the ten biggest clones take up roughly 9.1%. Sequences were derived from peripheral blood mononuclear cells (PBMCs), sampled at baseline. This sequence originates from a human donor with classical Hodgkin lymphoma. The rearrangement uses TRBV5-8 and TRBJ2-7; D gene ambiguous. The CDR3 is CASSLTLGSPYEQYF. CDR3 sequence (DNA): TGTGCCAGCAGCTTGACTCTAGGTTCCCCCTACGAGCAGTACTTC.